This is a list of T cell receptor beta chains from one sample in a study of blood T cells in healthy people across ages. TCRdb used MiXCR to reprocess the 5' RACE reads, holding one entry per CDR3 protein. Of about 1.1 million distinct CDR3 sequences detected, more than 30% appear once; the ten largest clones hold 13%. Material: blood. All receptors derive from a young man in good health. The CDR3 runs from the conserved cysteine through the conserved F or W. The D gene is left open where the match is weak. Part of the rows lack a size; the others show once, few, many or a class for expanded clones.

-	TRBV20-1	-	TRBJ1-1	CSARDMGRGSEAFF	TGCAGTGCTAGAGATATGGGCAGGGGCTCTGAAGCTTTCTTT
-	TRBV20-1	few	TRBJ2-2	CSAASGRNTGELFF	TGCAGTGCCGCTTCGGGCCGGAACACCGGGGAGCTGTTTTTT
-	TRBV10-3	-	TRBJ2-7	CAISEPRDTPYEQYF	TGTGCCATCAGTGAACCCCGGGACACGCCCTACGAGCAGTACTTC
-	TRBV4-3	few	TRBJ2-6	CASSQGGSRGFSGANVLTF	TGCGCCAGCAGCCAAGGAGGTTCGAGGGGGTTCTCTGGGGCCAACGTCCTGACTTTC
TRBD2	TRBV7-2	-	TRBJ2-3	CASGLRTSGEKTNTQYF	TGTGCCAGCGGCCTAAGGACTAGCGGGGAAAAGACGAATACGCAGTATTTT
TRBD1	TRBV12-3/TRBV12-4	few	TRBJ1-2	CASSLGTGGGYGHTF	TGTGCCAGCAGTTTGGGAACAGGGGGAGGGTATGGCCACACCTTC
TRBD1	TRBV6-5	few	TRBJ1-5	CASKTGGDQPQHF	TGTGCCAGCAAAACAGGGGGTGATCAGCCCCAGCATTTT
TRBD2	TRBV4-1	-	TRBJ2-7	CASSQLAGADEQYF	TGCGCCAGCAGCCAACTAGCGGGGGCCGACGAGCAGTACTTC
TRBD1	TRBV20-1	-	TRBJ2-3	CSATLKPGQGTDTQYF	TGCAGTGCTACCCTTAAACCGGGACAGGGTACAGATACGCAGTATTTT
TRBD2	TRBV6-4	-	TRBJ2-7	CASSQRGSYNEQYF	TGTGCCAGCAGCCAGCGGGGTTCTTACAATGAGCAGTACTTC
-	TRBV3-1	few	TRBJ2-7	CASSQGTASSYEQYF	TGTGCCAGCAGCCAAGGGACCGCGAGCTCCTACGAGCAGTACTTC
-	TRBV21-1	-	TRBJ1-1	CASSRQRPLMNTEAFF	TGTGCCAGCAGCCGTCAAAGGCCACTCATGAACACTGAAGCTTTCTTT
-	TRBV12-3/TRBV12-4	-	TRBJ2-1	CASSFPGNNEQFF	TGTGCCAGCAGTTTCCCAGGGAACAATGAGCAGTTCTTC
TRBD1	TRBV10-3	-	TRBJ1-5	CAISEGGRGQPQHF	TGTGCCATCAGTGAAGGGGGCAGGGGTCAGCCCCAGCATTTT
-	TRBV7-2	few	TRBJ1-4	CASSATGGGNEKLFF	TGTGCCAGCAGCGCTACCGGGGGGGGAAATGAAAAACTGTTTTTT
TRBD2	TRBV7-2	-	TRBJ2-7	CASSDGGAAYEQYF	TGTGCCAGCAGCGACGGGGGGGCGGCTTACGAGCAGTACTTC
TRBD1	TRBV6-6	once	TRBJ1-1	CASSRGQGITEAFF	TGTGCCAGCAGTCGTGGACAGGGCATCACCGAAGCTTTCTTT
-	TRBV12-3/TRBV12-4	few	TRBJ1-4	CASSLLGGFYEKLFF	TGTGCCAGCAGCCTACTGGGGGGTTTTTATGAAAAACTGTTTTTT